Listed here are 18 T cell receptor beta chains from one sample, sequenced in a study of blood T cell repertoires in COVID-19. Data came from immunoSEQ multiplex PCR; TCRdb stores just in-frame clones and leaves some out. The table records 150,000 to 200,000 clones, approximately 88% of them present only once. Sequencing was performed on peripheral blood. All receptors derive from a man aged 18 to 30 with active or convalescent COVID-19.

V usage is TRBV6-5 and J usage is TRBJ1-4; TRBD1 matches at 7 bases. Germline CDR1 and CDR2: MNHEY and SVGAGI. Unmatched junction bases numbered 1, after V lost 4 bases and J lost 5 bases. The CDR3 totals 13 residues. The chain's CDR3 is CASSLDRNEKLFF. CDR3 coding DNA: TGTGCCAGCAGTTTGGACAGGAATGAAAAACTGTTTTTT.

The sample holds a few counts of this clone. V gene TRBV5-4 combines with J gene TRBJ1-6; 7 nucleotides align to TRBD1. The germline V gene encodes CDR1 SGHNT and CDR2 YYREEE (reference sequence). After removal of 0 bases from V and 8 bases from J, the junction contained 5 bases not matched to a gene. The CDR3 is 15 residues long. The CDR3 DNA reads as TGTGCCAGCAGCTTGGTGGAGACAGGGCATTCACCCCTCCACTTT. Translating gives CASSLVETGHSPLHF.

The chain joins TRBV5-1 to TRBJ1-1; 11 bases align to TRBD1. CDR1 SGHRS and CDR2 YFSETQ come from the germline V gene. With V trimmed by 0 bases and J by 11 bases, 9 bases remained unmatched. The length of the CDR3 is 15 residues. CDR3 bases: TGCGCCAGCAGCTTGGCCGGTGGACAGGGGGCCCACGCTTTCTTT. This gives the protein CASSLAGGQGAHAFF.

J is TRBJ2-7 and V is TRBV4-3, with 9 bases that match TRBD2. The V segment lost 3 bases and the J segment 4 bases; nucleotides outside the gene matches: 7. Germline V gene data show CDR1 as LGHNA and CDR2 as YSLEER. The CDR3 extends over 15 amino acids. The CDR3 sequence: CASSQRAGGGYEQYF. The CDR3 coding sequence is TGCGCCAGCAGCCAGAGAGCGGGAGGCGGTTACGAGCAGTACTTC.

In the case of this clone: The junction differs from germline at one of its ends, possibly a read error. The gene calls are TRBV7-3 and TRBJ1-1; unclear D gene. Per the germline V gene, CDR1 is SGHTA and CDR2 is FQGTGA. The CDR3 spans 13 residues. The CDR3 DNA is TGTGCCAGCAGCGGCAATTTGAACGCTGAAGCTTTCTTT. Residues: CASSGNLNAEAFF. The whole variable domain, filled in from reference TRBV7-3 and TRBJ1-1, reads GAGVSQTPSNKVTEKGKYVELRCDPISGHTALYWYRQSLGQGPEFLIYFQGTGAADDSGLPNDRFFAVRPEGSVSTLKIQRTERGDSAVYLCASSGNLNAEAFFGQGTRLTVV.

The J gene is TRBJ2-2, the V gene TRBV6-1; 10 bases are shared with TRBD1. This CDR3 is built from 16 residues. CDR1 MNHNS and CDR2 SASEGT come from the germline V gene. With 3 bases clipped from V and 6 bases from J, the junction kept 7 bases outside the gene matches. For the CDR3, the DNA is TGTGCCAGCAGTGAGCACGGGACAGGGGTGTCCGGGGAGCTGTTTTTT. Translating gives CASSEHGTGVSGELFF.

This chain uses TRBV5-4 with TRBJ1-2, with TRBD1 matching over 11 bases. The V gene's germline CDR1 is SGHNT and CDR2 YYREEE (reference sequence). CDR3 length equals 19 residues. Trimming removed 0 bases from V and 4 bases from J; junction bases left unmatched: 14. CDR3 loop: CASSLGTTGQGASRYGYTF. In nucleotides, the CDR3 is TGTGCCAGCAGCTTGGGTACGACAGGACAGGGGGCCTCCCGCTATGGCTACACCTTC.

This clone has just a few counts. The J gene is TRBJ1-2, the V gene TRBV28; 11 positions match TRBD1. V shed 11 bases, J shed 2 bases, and the junction held 22 bases outside the gene matches. In germline, CDR1 is MDHEN, CDR2 SYDVKM. The CDR3 is 19 amino acids. CDR3 sequence (DNA): TGTGCCTGTGATACTCCCCTTGGGGGCCGGGACAGGGGGAACTATGGCTACACCTTC. It specifies CACDTPLGGRDRGNYGYTF.

The CDR3 coding sequence is TGTGCCAGCAGTGAAAAGGACAGGGTCTATGGCTACACCTTC. It codes for CASSEKDRVYGYTF. The rearrangement uses TRBV6-1 and TRBJ1-2; 8 bases map to TRBD1. The CDR3 loop spans 14 amino acids. The germline CDR1 and CDR2 sequences are MNHNS and SASEGT. V was clipped by 2 bases and J by 4 bases; unmatched bases: 3.

This clone was detected only a few times. The chain has TRBV5-1 and TRBJ2-1; the match to TRBD1 covers 10 bases. The germline gives CDR1 SGHRS, CDR2 YFSETQ. V was pared by 1 base and J by 4 bases, with 5 bases of the junction left unmatched. CDR3 length: 16 residues. CDR3: CASSLSGTGAYNEQFF. The CDR3 DNA sequence: TGCGCCAGCAGCTTGTCAGGGACAGGGGCGTACAATGAGCAGTTCTTC.

The V and J genes are TRBV9 and TRBJ1-6, with D hard to call. The CDR3 is made up of 14 amino acids. The V end was cut by 0 bases, the J end by 7 bases, with 8 bases between. Germline-derived CDR1 and CDR2 are SGDLS and YYNGEE. The CDR3 here is CASSVAAENSPLHF. The CDR3 nucleotides are TGTGCCAGCAGCGTAGCAGCGGAAAATTCACCCCTCCACTTT.

V and J are TRBV28 and TRBJ2-1; TRBD2 agrees at 8 bases. Germline CDR1 reads MDHEN; CDR2 reads SYDVKM. The CDR3 is 16 residues long. Losses at the gene ends were 5 bases for V and 8 bases for J; bases not matched to a gene: 14. CDR3 in amino acids: CASSPRTSRDRHEQFF. DNA of the CDR3: TGTGCCAGCAGTCCCCGGACTAGCCGGGACCGCCATGAGCAGTTCTTC.

This chain connects TRBV27 to TRBJ1-1, with a tentative D call TRBD1 (5 bases). Germline CDR1 reads MNHEY; CDR2 reads SMNVEV (reference sequence). This CDR3 contains 13 residues. V was clipped by 0 bases and J by 8 bases, with 10 bases between them. The CDR3 sequence is CASSLSGAVEAFF. In DNA, the CDR3 is TGTGCCAGCAGTTTATCAGGGGCTGTCGAAGCTTTCTTT.

The chain couples TRBV29-1 to TRBJ1-1; TRBD1 might be the D (6 bases). This CDR3 region has 14 residues. Trimming left V 2 bases short and J 2 bases short, with 12 bases between. The V gene's germline CDR1 is SQVTM and CDR2 ANQGSEA. CDR3 protein: CSVERGGGNTEAFF. As DNA, the CDR3 is TGCAGCGTTGAACGAGGGGGTGGCAACACTGAAGCTTTCTTT.

The chain has TRBV5-1 and TRBJ1-1, with 7 bases identical to TRBD1. Trimming took 1 base from V and 4 from J; bases not matched to a gene: 7. The CDR3 is 15 residues long. The germline V gene encodes CDR1 SGHRS and CDR2 YFSETQ. In DNA form, the CDR3 reads TGCGCCAGCAGCTTGATAGACAGGGTTGCCACTGAAGCTTTCTTT. Translation gives CASSLIDRVATEAFF.

This chain joins TRBV3-1 (or the pseudogene TRBV3-2) and TRBJ2-7; no clear D gene. V gave up 8 bases and J gave up 0 bases, with 8 bases separating them. Looked up from germline, CDR1 is LGHDT and CDR2 is YNNKEL (reference sequence). This CDR3 spans 12 amino acids. The CDR3 sequence: CASGLSSYEQYF. CDR3 DNA sequence: TGTGCCAGCGGCCTATCCTCCTACGAGCAGTACTTC.

In its sample, this clone was seen a few times. The chain joins TRBV6-6 to TRBJ2-7; D might be TRBD1 (5 bases). This CDR3 region has 12 residues. Germline values: CDR1 MNHNY, CDR2 SVGAGI (reference sequence). Trimming left V 5 bases short and J 5 bases short, with 10 bases between. The CDR3 nucleotides are TGTGCCAGCAGTATCCCAGGGAACGAGCAGTACTTC. Translated, it gives CASSIPGNEQYF.

This clone was picked up one time. V is TRBV7-8 and J is TRBJ2-2; tentatively, D is TRBD1 (6 bases). Germline V gene lookup returns CDR1 SGHVS and CDR2 FQNEAQ. V shed 5 bases and J shed 6 bases, with 16 bases lying between them. CDR3 length equals 15 residues. The CDR3 sequence is CASSTPQGSAGELFF. In nucleotides, the CDR3 is TGTGCCAGCAGCACTCCACAGGGTTCGGCCGGGGAGCTGTTTTTT.